The clone carrying this T cell receptor beta chain was seen a handful of times. Its cognate antigen is unknown. TCRdb fed the 5' RACE reads into MiXCR, producing one record per CDR3 protein. Of approximately 500,000 distinct CDR3 sequences listed, 10% to 15% are singletons. The sample is drawn from a study of CD8 T cells in ankylosing spondylitis. Notes on the study in general: What seemed typical of ankylosing spondylitis blood was a TCR beta motif built from 7 or 8 highly homologous variants.

Germline V gene data show CDR1 as SGHRS and CDR2 as YFSETQ. This CDR3 is built from 15 residues. The ends were cut back, 0 bases at V and 4 bases at J, with 10 bases in the middle. The source material was blood, either unsorted or a sorted T cell fraction (not recorded which). The receptor was derived from a male donor with ankylosing spondylitis. The chain carries TRBV5-1 and TRBJ1-4; D is undetermined. CDR3: CASSLAAGLNEKLFF. DNA for the CDR3: TGCGCCAGCAGCTTGGCAGCCGGCCTTAATGAAAAACTGTTTTTT.